Listed below are T cell receptor beta chains from one sample, sequenced in a study of identical twins. TCRdb redid the calling of the 5' RACE reads with MiXCR, one entry per CDR3 protein. There are a few hundred thousand distinct CDR3 sequences in the sample; about 8% occur only once, and around 3% lies in the top ten. This sample also appeared in a second study, on yellow fever vaccine responses in identical twins.

The source material was CD8+ T cells sorted from blood. The receptors come from a woman aged 18-35 years in good health. CDR3s include the opening cysteine and the closing phenylalanine or tryptophan. A D gene is named only where the DNA matches it firmly. Expanded clones are given a class, and other clones once, few, many or no size at all.

TRBJ1-1 TRBV11-2 - - 13 CASSPMGGTEAFF TGTGCCAGCAGCCCAATGGGGGGCACTGAAGCTTTCTTT
TRBJ2-3 TRBV11-2 - - 13 CASSSHVADTQYF TGTGCCAGCAGCTCCCACGTGGCAGATACGCAGTATTTT
TRBJ2-7 TRBV9 TRBD2 few 14 CASSLSGGPAEQYF TGTGCCAGCAGCCTTAGCGGGGGGCCGGCCGAGCAGTACTTC
TRBJ2-5 TRBV7-6 - - 14 CASSLLDGTETQYF TGTGCCAGCAGCCTCCTAGATGGAACAGAGACCCAGTACTTC
TRBJ2-7 TRBV15 - many 13 CATSMRVSYEQYF TGTGCCACCAGCATGAGGGTATCCTACGAGCAGTACTTC
TRBJ2-7 TRBV7-9 - many 13 CASSLLETYEQYF TGTGCCAGCAGCCTATTGGAGACGTACGAGCAGTACTTC
TRBJ2-5 TRBV7-6 - - 14 CASSFDRVQETQYF TGTGCCAGCAGCTTCGACAGAGTTCAAGAGACCCAGTACTTC
TRBJ2-3 TRBV10-3 - - 17 CAIGLEAPGGGTDTQYF TGTGCCATCGGGCTCGAGGCTCCGGGTGGTGGCACAGATACGCAGTATTTT
TRBJ2-7 TRBV7-8 - - 14 CASSLVGTGTEQYF TGTGCCAGCAGCTTAGTAGGGACGGGGACGGAGCAGTACTTC
TRBJ1-2 TRBV12-3/TRBV12-4 - - 16 CASSPLEPGRGLGYTF TGTGCCAGCAGTCCTCTAGAACCCGGACGCGGTTTAGGCTACACCTTC
TRBJ2-3 TRBV5-1 TRBD2 many 16 CASSSEPAGEADTQYF TGCGCCAGCAGCTCCGAACCAGCGGGGGAGGCAGATACGCAGTATTTT
TRBJ2-4 TRBV7-6 TRBD1 - 13 CASSHEGASIQYF TGTGCCAGCAGCCACGAGGGGGCAAGCATTCAGTACTTC
TRBJ1-2 TRBV27 - many 14 CASSLSGANYGYTF TGTGCCAGCAGTTTGAGCGGGGCTAACTATGGCTACACCTTC
TRBJ2-7 TRBV5-8 - few 14 CASSLSRGVYEQYF TGTGCCAGCAGCTTGTCCAGGGGCGTTTACGAGCAGTACTTC
TRBJ2-3 TRBV6-1 TRBD2 few 14 CASTTGGGTDTQYF TGTGCCAGCACAACGGGAGGGGGCACAGATACGCAGTATTTT
TRBJ2-3 TRBV5-1 TRBD1 many 14 CASSSGQGADTQYF TGCGCCAGCAGCTCCGGACAGGGGGCGGATACGCAGTATTTT
TRBJ2-3 TRBV7-9 TRBD2 few 17 CASSLVGSGSSEDTQYF TGTGCCAGCAGCTTAGTGGGTAGCGGGAGCAGTGAAGATACGCAGTATTTT
TRBJ2-1 TRBV4-2 TRBD2 many 16 CASSQDSGGAYNEQFF TGTGCCAGCAGCCAAGATAGCGGGGGGGCTTACAATGAGCAGTTCTTC
TRBJ1-5 TRBV7-9 TRBD1 many 14 CASSSTGGNQPQHF TGTGCCAGCAGCTCGACAGGGGGAAATCAGCCCCAGCATTTT
TRBJ1-3 TRBV20-1 - once 12 CSARSSGNTIYF TGCAGTGCGCGGAGCTCTGGAAACACCATATATTTT
TRBJ2-3 TRBV20-1 - many 14 CSASGGPNTDTQYF TGCAGTGCTAGCGGAGGCCCTAACACAGATACGCAGTATTTT
TRBJ2-1 TRBV20-1 - - 18 CSARDPGIDWSSYNEQFF TGCAGTGCTAGAGATCCTGGAATTGACTGGAGCTCCTACAATGAGCAGTTCTTC
TRBJ2-7 TRBV13 - - 13 CASSLEGRYEQYF TGTGCCAGCAGCTTAGAGGGCAGATACGAGCAGTACTTC
TRBJ2-1 TRBV12-3/TRBV12-4 - - 16 CASSAPTVFLYNEQFF TGTGCCAGCAGTGCGCCTACAGTCTTCCTCTACAATGAGCAGTTCTTC